This T cell receptor (beta chain) was captured by sequencing in a study of T cell responses to AZD1222 COVID-19 vaccine. Study results and limitations: Mapped onto spike, vaccine-associated CD4 TCRs spanned it and were dominant at 160-218 and 743-854. Two AZD1222 doses significantly raised spike-specific TCR breadth and depth over controls. Mostly white British, mostly female donors; authors suggested clonal diversity may be underestimated. Researchers took repertoire samples only after the peak T cell response had come.

CDR1 SQVTM and CDR2 ANQGSEA come from the germline V gene. The CDR3 runs 17 residues. The V gene end was trimmed by 4 bases and the J gene end by 0 bases; junction bases not matched to a gene: 8. Remarks on this clone: Its antigen remains unidentified.

Clones were read by immunoSEQ multiplex PCR, and TCRdb kept only the in-frame ones, dropping some. The table includes 100,000 to 150,000 clones, approximately 89% detected once. The material was peripheral blood, obtained on day 0 of AZD1222 vaccination. The chain employs TRBV29-1 and TRBJ1-4; 10 bases align to TRBD1. The TCR originated in an adult in good health. The CDR3 DNA sequence: TGCAGCGTTGTTCATGGGACAGGGGTAACAACTAATGAAAAACTGTTTTTT. This gives the protein CSVVHGTGVTTNEKLFF.